This T cell receptor (beta chain) was found in a study of blood T cell repertoires in COVID-19. Study overall: Whether acute or convalescent, the COVID-19 samples came from the United States, Italy and Spain. Sources were T cells, B-cell-depleted T cells, or PBMCs; the material itself was cDNA or gDNA.

Per the study methods: Using reference gene primer amplification, nucleated cell counts were estimated. Here immunoSEQ multiplex PCR was the method, and the copy in TCRdb shows in-frame clones only, minus some. The V and J calls and the clone size are those of that table, but D and trimming were determined from the DNA. This table holds 80,000 or so clones, less than 90% found once. Trimming pared 0 bases from V and 15 bases from J, leaving 12 bases between. This CDR3 has 12 residues. The sample taken for sequencing was peripheral blood. V usage is TRBV23-1 and J usage is TRBJ2-1, with D possibly matching TRBD2 (5 bases). TRBV23-1 is reported as an ORF; its role is uncertain. This TCR derives from a human donor in a cohort sampled during active COVID-19. The CDR3 region has the DNA TGCGCCAGCAGTCAATCGTACTGCGGAGGGTTCTTC. Translating it yields CASSQSYCGGFF.